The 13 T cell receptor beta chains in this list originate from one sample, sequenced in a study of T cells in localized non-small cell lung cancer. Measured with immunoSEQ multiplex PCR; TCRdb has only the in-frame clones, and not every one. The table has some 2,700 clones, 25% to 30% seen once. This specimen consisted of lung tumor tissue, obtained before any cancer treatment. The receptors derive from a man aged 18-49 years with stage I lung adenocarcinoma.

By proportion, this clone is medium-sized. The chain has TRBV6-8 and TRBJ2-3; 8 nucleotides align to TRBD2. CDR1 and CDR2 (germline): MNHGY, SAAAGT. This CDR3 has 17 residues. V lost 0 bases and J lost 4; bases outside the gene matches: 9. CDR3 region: CASSYSLPGGPPDTQYF. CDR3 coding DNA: TGTGCCAGCAGTTACTCGCTCCCGGGGGGGCCCCCAGATACGCAGTATTTT.

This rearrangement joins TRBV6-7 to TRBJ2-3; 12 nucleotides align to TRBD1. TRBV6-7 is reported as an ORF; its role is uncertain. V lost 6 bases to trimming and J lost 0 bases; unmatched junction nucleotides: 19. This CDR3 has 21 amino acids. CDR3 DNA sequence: TGTGCCAGCAGACCCGGGACAGGGGGCTTTCGCGTGGGTTTTAGCACAGATACGCAGTATTTT. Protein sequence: CASRPGTGGFRVGFSTDTQYF.

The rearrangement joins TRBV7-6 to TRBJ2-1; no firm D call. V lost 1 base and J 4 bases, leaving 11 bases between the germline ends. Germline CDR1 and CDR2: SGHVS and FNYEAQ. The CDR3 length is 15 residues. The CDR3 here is CASSLGFGTYNEQFF. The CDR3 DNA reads TGTGCCAGCAGCTTAGGATTTGGCACATACAATGAGCAGTTCTTC.

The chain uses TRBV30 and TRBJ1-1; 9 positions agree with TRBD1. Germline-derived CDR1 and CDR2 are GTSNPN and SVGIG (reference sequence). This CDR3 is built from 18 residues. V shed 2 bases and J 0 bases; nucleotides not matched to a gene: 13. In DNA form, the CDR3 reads TGTGCCTGGAGTCAATCGGGACAGGGACTTGATTTGAACACTGAAGCTTTCTTT. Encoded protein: CAWSQSGQGLDLNTEAFF.

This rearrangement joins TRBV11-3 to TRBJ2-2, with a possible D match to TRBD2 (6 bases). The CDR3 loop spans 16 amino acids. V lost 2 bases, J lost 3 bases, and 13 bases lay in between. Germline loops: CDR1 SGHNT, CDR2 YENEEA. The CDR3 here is CASSLKGGGDTGELFF. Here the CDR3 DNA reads TGTGCCAGCAGCTTAAAGGGCGGAGGGGACACCGGGGAGCTGTTTTTT. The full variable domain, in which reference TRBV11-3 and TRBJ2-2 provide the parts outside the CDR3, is EAGVVQSPRYKIIEKKQPVAFWCNPISGHNTLYWYLQNLGQGPELLIRYENEEAVDDSQLPKDRFSAERLKGVDSTLKIQPAELGDSAVYLCASSLKGGGDTGELFFGEGSRLTVL.

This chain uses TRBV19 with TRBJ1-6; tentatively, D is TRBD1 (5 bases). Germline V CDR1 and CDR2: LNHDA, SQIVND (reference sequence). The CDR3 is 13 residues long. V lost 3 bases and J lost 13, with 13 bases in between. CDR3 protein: CASSILGGIPLHF. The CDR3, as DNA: TGTGCCAGTAGTATTTTGGGGGGAATCCCCCTCCACTTT. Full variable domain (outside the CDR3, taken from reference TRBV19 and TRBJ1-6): DGGITQSPKYLFRKEGQNVTLSCEQNLNHDAMYWYRQDPGQGLRLIYYSQIVNDFQKGDIAEGYSVSREKKESFPLTVTSAQKNPTAFYLCASSILGGIPLHFGNGTRLTVT.

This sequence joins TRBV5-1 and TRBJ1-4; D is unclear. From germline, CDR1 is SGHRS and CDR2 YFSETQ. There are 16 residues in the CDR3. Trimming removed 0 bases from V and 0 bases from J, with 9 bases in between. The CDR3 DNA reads TGCGCCAGCAGCTTGGATGGCAGGTCAACTAATGAAAAACTGTTTTTT. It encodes CASSLDGRSTNEKLFF.

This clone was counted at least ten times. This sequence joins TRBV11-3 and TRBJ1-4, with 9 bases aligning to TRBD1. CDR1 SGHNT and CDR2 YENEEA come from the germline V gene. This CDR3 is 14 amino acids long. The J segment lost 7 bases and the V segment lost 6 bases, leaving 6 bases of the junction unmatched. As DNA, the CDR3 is TGTGCCAGCAGGCCACAGGGGGCTGGTGAAAAACTGTTTTTT. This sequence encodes CASRPQGAGEKLFF.

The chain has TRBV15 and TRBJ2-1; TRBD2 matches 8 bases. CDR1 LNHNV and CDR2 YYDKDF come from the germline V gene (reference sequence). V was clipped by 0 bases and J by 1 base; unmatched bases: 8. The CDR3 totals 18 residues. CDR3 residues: CATSRDRRAGGSYNEQFF. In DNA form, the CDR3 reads TGTGCCACCAGCAGAGATAGAAGGGCGGGGGGTTCCTACAATGAGCAGTTCTTC.

CDR3 sequence reads: CAWDRVGNSGNTIYF. Here the CDR3 DNA reads TGTGCCTGGGACAGGGTAGGAAACTCTGGAAACACCATATATTTT. The J gene is TRBJ1-3, the V gene TRBV30; 7 bases fit TRBD1. CDR1 and CDR2 from the germline V gene are GTSNPN and SVGIG (reference sequence). This CDR3 spans 15 amino acids. Trimming took 5 bases from V and 0 from J; bases not matched to a gene: 7.

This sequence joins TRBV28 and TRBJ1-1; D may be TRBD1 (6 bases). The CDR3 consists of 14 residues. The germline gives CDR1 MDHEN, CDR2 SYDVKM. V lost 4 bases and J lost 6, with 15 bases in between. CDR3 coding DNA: TGTGCCAGCAGTTCCCAGGGACAAGGGCCTGAAGCTTTCTTT. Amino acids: CASSSQGQGPEAFF.

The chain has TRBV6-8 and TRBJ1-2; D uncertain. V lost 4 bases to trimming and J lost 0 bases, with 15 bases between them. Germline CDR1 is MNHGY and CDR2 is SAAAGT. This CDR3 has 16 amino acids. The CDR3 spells CASSSERRRPNYGYTF. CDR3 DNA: TGTGCCAGCAGTTCCGAACGACGACGGCCTAACTATGGCTACACCTTC.

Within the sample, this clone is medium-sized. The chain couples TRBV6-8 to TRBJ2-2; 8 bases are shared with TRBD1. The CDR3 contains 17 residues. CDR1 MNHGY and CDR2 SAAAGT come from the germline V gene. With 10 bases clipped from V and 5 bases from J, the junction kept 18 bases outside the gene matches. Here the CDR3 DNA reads TGTGCCATCACTCCATCGACCGGACAGGGTTGGACCGGGGAGCTGTTTTTT. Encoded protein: CAITPSTGQGWTGELFF.